These T cell receptor beta chains were read from a single sample in a study of T-cell reconstitution after alpha-beta-depleted transplantation in children. TCRdb redid the calling of the PCR reads with MiXCR, one entry per CDR3 protein. The sample lists a few hundred thousand distinct CDR3 sequences, around 16% seen once, with around 3.3% in the top ten. Sequences were derived from PBMCs from the stem cell graft donor, sampled from the stem cell graft. The source is a human donor who donated a stem cell graft to a child with acute lymphoblastic leukemia. Each CDR3 is given with its conserved first and last residue. The order of the fields is clone size, V gene, J gene, D gene, CDR3 protein, CDR3 DNA. A D gene is named only where the DNA matches it firmly. Size tells how often a clone was seen (once, few, many) or the class of an expanded clone, and some rows leave it out.

few	TRBV6-1	TRBJ2-7	.	CASGDGGYEQYF	TGTGCCAGCGGGGACGGTGGGTACGAGCAGTACTTC
.	TRBV4-1	TRBJ1-2	.	CASSQPRVANYGYTF	TGCGCCAGCAGCCAGCCCCGGGTTGCTAACTATGGCTACACCTTC
few	TRBV7-9	TRBJ2-7	.	CASSLVASTYEQYF	TGTGCCAGCAGCTTAGTGGCGTCCACCTACGAGCAGTACTTC
few	TRBV14	TRBJ1-2	.	CASSQDWRGYTF	TGTGCCAGCAGCCAAGATTGGAGAGGCTACACCTTC
.	TRBV6-5	TRBJ2-1	TRBD2	CASSLRLAGGGNEQFF	TGTGCCAGCAGTTTACGACTAGCGGGAGGAGGGAATGAGCAGTTCTTC
few	TRBV5-1	TRBJ1-1	.	CASSLVGVDTEAFF	TGCGCCAGCAGCTTGGTGGGGGTGGATACTGAAGCTTTCTTT
few	TRBV5-1	TRBJ2-2	TRBD2	CASSLVPSGNTGELFF	TGCGCCAGCAGCTTGGTTCCTAGCGGAAACACCGGGGAGCTGTTTTTT
many	TRBV5-1	TRBJ2-3	TRBD2	CASSLDLAGADTQYF	TGCGCCAGCAGCTTGGATCTAGCGGGAGCAGATACGCAGTATTTT
few	TRBV20-1	TRBJ2-2	TRBD2	CSARVRLAGAPTGELFF	TGCAGTGCTAGAGTGAGACTAGCGGGAGCTCCCACCGGGGAGCTGTTTTTT
.	TRBV29-1	TRBJ2-1	.	CSVLSGYNEQFF	TGCAGCGTCTTAAGCGGCTACAATGAGCAGTTCTTC
many	TRBV5-1	TRBJ2-7	.	CASSSASSYEQYF	TGCGCCAGCAGCTCCGCGAGCTCCTACGAGCAGTACTTC
many	TRBV5-1	TRBJ2-7	.	CASSFGLSYEQYF	TGCGCCAGCAGCTTCGGCCTCTCCTACGAGCAGTACTTC
few	TRBV12-3/TRBV12-4	TRBJ2-3	.	CASSFGLASDTQYF	TGTGCCAGCAGTTTTGGGCTAGCTTCCGATACGCAGTATTTT
.	TRBV25-1	TRBJ2-1	TRBD2	CASSEAGGRVYNEQFF	TGTGCCAGCAGTGAAGCGGGAGGGAGAGTCTACAATGAGCAGTTCTTC
.	TRBV20-1	TRBJ2-1	.	CSARAGSYNEQFF	TGCAGTGCTAGGGCAGGCTCCTACAATGAGCAGTTCTTC
.	TRBV2	TRBJ2-5	.	CASTGPPETQYF	TGTGCCAGCACAGGACCGCCGGAGACCCAGTACTTC
.	TRBV6-5	TRBJ1-2	TRBD1	CASSYRDSSYGYTF	TGTGCCAGCAGTTATCGGGACAGCTCTTATGGCTACACCTTC
few	TRBV6-5	TRBJ2-7	.	CASSSGPDHYEQYF	TGTGCCAGCAGTTCCGGGCCTGACCACTACGAGCAGTACTTC
few	TRBV6-5	TRBJ1-4	.	CASSYSKLDTTATNEKLFF	TGTGCCAGCAGTTACTCGAAGCTGGACACTACAGCAACTAATGAAAAACTGTTTTTT
.	TRBV20-1	TRBJ2-5	.	CSAGAPFLEGTQYF	TGCAGTGCGGGTGCCCCGTTTTTAGAGGGGACCCAGTACTTC
.	TRBV19	TRBJ1-3	.	CASDYGGGGGGNTIYF	TGTGCCAGCGATTATGGCGGCGGGGGCGGAGGAAACACCATATATTTT
few	TRBV3-1	TRBJ2-3	TRBD2	CASSHRLATDTQYF	TGTGCCAGCAGCCACAGACTAGCAACAGATACGCAGTATTTT
few	TRBV13	TRBJ2-1	.	CASSLPPGWAAYNEQFF	TGTGCCAGCAGCTTACCCCCGGGATGGGCGGCCTACAATGAGCAGTTCTTC
.	TRBV5-1	TRBJ1-4	TRBD1	CASSTTGQRGEKLFF	TGCGCCAGCAGCACGACAGGGCAGCGCGGCGAAAAACTGTTTTTT
.	TRBV6-5	TRBJ2-3	TRBD2	CASSLGSGGRTDTQYF	TGTGCCAGCAGTTTGGGTAGCGGGGGGCGCACAGATACGCAGTATTTT
few	TRBV10-3	TRBJ2-7	.	CAISESEDSTYEQYF	TGTGCCATCAGTGAGTCCGAGGACAGTACCTACGAGCAGTACTTC
.	TRBV5-1	TRBJ2-1	.	CASSDRQGPILEKQFF	TGCGCCAGCAGCGATCGCCAGGGGCCTATTTTAGAGAAGCAGTTCTTC